The subject of this entry is one TCR beta chain. Its specificity is not known. The data stem from a study of shared clonotypes between healthy human individuals. Study results and caveats: The study's rarefaction showed incomplete sorted-subset sequencing despite large depth. With four donors compared, approximately 5.5% of naive CD4 clonotypes were shared.

Every subset's genomic DNA went evenly onto several immunoSEQ plates. The method was immunoSEQ multiplex PCR; TCRdb's version includes in-frame clones alone and lacks a portion of them. The data contain millions of clones, approximately 93% of them singletons. Per germline, CDR1 SGDLS and CDR2 YYNGEE. The CDR3 has 15 residues. V shed 4 bases and J 4 bases; nucleotides not matched to a gene: 4. The rearrangement links TRBV9 to TRBJ2-5; 13 positions agree with TRBD2. The TCR sequence derives from a man between 18 and 29 years old in good health. Some clones in this sample may be carry-over from other donors' samples. Sequenced: naive CD4+ T cells from PBMCs. As for subset: CD45RA+ positively selected. CDR3: CASSTRLAGGETQYF. DNA for the CDR3: TGTGCCAGCAGCACCCGACTAGCGGGAGGAGAGACCCAGTACTTC.